This T cell receptor beta chain was sequenced for a study of shared clonotypes between healthy human individuals (dated by TCRdb to 2020 to 2022). Broadly, across the study: The cohort comprised two women and three men aged 18 to 49 years. For each donor, three plates each were used for CD4 naive and CD4 memory, two plates were used for CD8 naive, and one plate was used for CD8 memory. To estimate repertoire size and how much clonotype sharing occurs between individuals, the study deeply sequenced the blood TCR repertoires of 4 to 6 healthy adults. Libraries were prepared and TCR repertoires were sequenced by different laboratories using diverse techniques, in order to increase sequencing depth and limit assay-specific biases. Leukapheresis yielded between about 0.85 and 10 billion PBMCs per donor.

For the CD8 naive samples, CD45RO-negative cells were positively selected for CCR7, yielding a CD45RA+CCR7+ population from which TemRA cells were excluded. The donors were healthy, HIV-negative adults who had no recently reported acute infections or vaccinations. Every donor was a Caucasian adult residing in Nashville, Tennessee, USA. Blood was collected by leukapheresis, and PBMCs were isolated by Ficoll-Histopaque density gradient centrifugation and then cryopreserved in liquid nitrogen vapor phase. Analytical flow cytometry was used to check the purity and quantity of each magnetically sorted T cell population. Each sorted fraction had its genomic DNA isolated and then quantified by UV absorbance on a Nanodrop 2000c. Study-wide conclusions, independent of this receptor: Pairwise subsampling led to the expectation that sequencing depth would affect the degree of clonotype sharing among donors. Incomplete sequencing was indicated by rarefaction of sorted-subset datasets, despite the large sequencing depth. Across several donors, about 5% of naive CD4, over 3% of naive CD8, 2% to 2.5% of memory CD4, and about 0.4% of memory CD8 clonotypes were shared. Estimated clonotype richness was generally larger for naive than for memory subsets. Compared with non-shared clonotypes, clonotypes shared by all four sorted-subset donors had higher generation probabilities. Because the study included only a small number of donors, the genetic and exposure-history diversity represented was limited. Sampling was restricted to blood, and TCR repertoires in tissue are likely to differ from TCR repertoires in blood.

Using the deep immunoSEQ assay, TCR CDR3 regions were amplified from genomic DNA by multiplex PCR. For each cell subset, the extracted genomic DNA was distributed evenly across all wells of several immunoSEQ 96-well plates, and each plate served as one replicate. Each replicate PCR for sorted subsets received approximately 220 ng genomic DNA, equal to roughly 30,000 T cell genomes. Purified libraries were measured with a Qubit 3.0 fluorometer, size-checked on a Bioanalyzer 2100, and measured again with the KAPA Library Quantification kit. A separate single-read 150-cycle Illumina NextSeq 550 flow cell was used to sequence each immunoSEQ 96-well plate. For the original study's pipeline: Because only junctional sequences without quality scores were contained in the immunoSEQ output, filtering matching that applied to full-length reads could not be performed. To assign V/J genes and CDR3, sequences were annotated using PyIR, a Python wrapper for IgBLAST v1.9, with IMGT germline references. Reads with weak V/J assignments (E-value above 1e-6), missing CDR3, stop codons, out-of-frame junctions, or ambiguous translated residues were removed. V3J clonotypes were defined as sequences sharing the same inferred V gene, J gene, and CDR3 amino acid sequence. Percentage overlap between repertoires was computed as shared unique clonotypes divided by the size of the smaller repertoire. Richness of each repertoire was evaluated using RTK rarefaction, the Chao1 estimator, and Recon v2.1 estimates of unobserved clonotypes. Generation probabilities for all TCRbeta clonotypes obtained by the gDNA method from a handful of donors were computed using OLGA. Here the immuneACCESS table is served through TCRdb, limited to in-frame sequences with V and J called. Missing clones are a known gap in these copies; in checked studies unresolved V genes cover under half, and the rest lacks a known reason. That table supplies the V and J calls and clone size; D and trimming were determined from the DNA. This sample holds hundreds of thousands of clones; about 96% were observed only once. Of the sample, about 0.12% is held by the ten largest clones.

Note on this clone: Its antigen specificity is not known. No base qualities exist here, and no much larger clone lies one base off it.

The CDR3 sequence holds 15 residues, the cysteine and phenylalanine included. The read is trimmed to its CDR3 DNA, 45 bases read in frame from base 1. V and J are truncated by 1 base and 0 bases respectively, leaving an intervening sequence of 9 bases. For CDR1 and CDR2, the germline V gene (reference sequence) lists MNHEY and SMNVEV. Source material: naive CD8+ T cells sorted from blood. Read against the paper, the sample's cell subset or site label means: CD45RA+CCR7+. The chain is encoded by TRBV27 joined to TRBJ2-5; matching of 6 bases hints at TRBD1 as the D gene. This sequence originates from a woman aged 30 to 39 in good health. The CDR3 region reads CASSLFRQDQETQYF. The sequenced DNA is TGTGCCAGCAGTTTATTTCGACAGGACCAAGAGACCCAGTACTTC.